These 5 T cell receptor beta chains were sequenced from one sample in a study of cytomegalovirus exposure and HLA in healthy donors. PCR involved 60 Vbeta and 13 Jbeta primers. TCRdb keeps only in-frame clones here, not all; method: immunoSEQ multiplex PCR. Of approximately 170,000 clones in the sample, over 75% were seen once. The sample consisted of PBMCs. Receptors originate from a male donor in good health and CMV-seronegative.

This clone was seen just once. The same CDR3 arises from other DNA sequences in this sample as well. V is TRBV5-1 and J is TRBJ1-2; D is uncertain. The CDR3 spans 12 residues. Trimming took off 4 bases at V and 3 bases at J, with 7 bases between the two ends. Germline loops: CDR1 SGHRS, CDR2 YFSETQ. CDR3 sequence reads: CASSPGDYGYTF. CDR3 nucleotides: TGCGCCAGCAGCCCCGGAGACTATGGCTACACCTTC.

The J gene is TRBJ1-6, the V gene TRBV6-1; tentatively, D is TRBD1 (6 bases). Germline V lookup: CDR1 MNHNS, CDR2 SASEGT. Between the trimmed V and J ends, which lost 0 bases and 7 bases, there was a span of 10 bases. The CDR3 length is 15 residues. The CDR3 sequence: CASSEAWTENSPLHF. The DNA of the CDR3 is TGTGCCAGCAGTGAAGCCTGGACAGAGAATTCACCCCTCCACTTT.

The gene calls are TRBV5-1 and TRBJ2-2; perhaps TRBD2 as D (5 bases). The CDR3 length is 15 residues. V was shortened by 5 bases and J by 0 bases, with 11 bases between the two germline ends. Germline V gene data show CDR1 as SGHRS and CDR2 as YFSETQ. The CDR3 is CASRIDGANTGELFF. The CDR3 DNA reads TGCGCCAGCAGGATCGACGGGGCGAACACCGGGGAGCTGTTTTTT.

A remark on this clone: One end of the junction fails to match germline, which may point to a read error. DNA for the CDR3: TGTTCCAGCAGCTTACCCGTCGTAGACGAGCAGTACTTC. This codes for CSSSLPVVDEQYF. This chain uses TRBV7-9 with TRBJ2-7, with D unclear. CDR1 is SEHNR, CDR2 FQNEAQ, per germline (reference sequence). This CDR3 has 13 amino acids.

The genes are TRBV30 and TRBJ2-5; 7 bases agree with TRBD2. Judging by the DNA end, TRBJ2-7 fits better; the J call may be wrong. The CDR3 has 12 amino acids. The germline gives CDR1 GTSNPN, CDR2 SVGIG (reference sequence). The CDR3 loop reads CAWSRQRGEQYF. The CDR3 DNA reads TGTGCCTGGAGTAGGCAGCGGGGCGAGCAGTACTTC.